The entry below gives a single TCR beta chain sequence along with its context. The antigen remains unidentified. The junction had 5 bases not matched to a gene; V was cut back by 2 bases and J by 2 bases. The CDR3 spans 15 residues. The data belong to a study of regulatory T cells in long-lasting Graves disease. Study-level background: Over-5-year antithyroid drug use with positive TSH receptor antibodies defined persistent Graves' disease in the study.

Specified time point: persistent/refractory GD, antithyroid drugs over 5 years with positive TRAb. Isolated PBMC RNA provided the starting material for the TCR library. CDR3 regions were amplified by Arm-PCR using iRepertoire HTBI primers to build TCR beta libraries. TCRdb re-derived calls from the multiplex PCR reads in MiXCR, one entry per CDR3 protein. This repertoire shows 650,000 to 700,000 distinct CDR3 sequences, around 30% found once; its top ten account for 40% to 50%. Study findings and constraints: There was favoring of TRBV28, TRBJ1-2 and TRBJ2-5 in persistent disease.

This TCR came from a female donor with Graves disease. The source was peripheral blood mononuclear cells (PBMCs), collected when the disease was refractory, from a patient treated with antithyroid drugs. The chain links TRBV12-3 or TRBV12-4 to TRBJ1-2; 7 bases fit TRBD1. CDR3 amino acids: CASSLPDRVNYGYTF. In nucleotides, the CDR3 is TGTGCCAGCAGTTTACCCGACAGGGTGAACTATGGCTACACCTTC.